This TCR beta chain was identified during a study of T cell responses to AZD1222 COVID-19 vaccine. Unmatched junction bases numbered 11, after V lost 7 bases and J lost 0 bases. CDR1 and CDR2 (germline): SGDLS, YYNGEE. This CDR3 has 17 residues. Repertoires were generated with immunoSEQ multiplex PCR, while TCRdb's copy carries only in-frame clones and drops some. The data contain under 85,000 clones, around 90% of them singletons. The TCR was taken from an adult in good health. This chain joins TRBV9 and TRBJ2-1; 9 bases match TRBD2. The sample consisted of peripheral blood, taken on day 0 of AZD1222 vaccination. The CDR3: CASGGLAGRSSYNEQFF. The CDR3 nucleotides are TGTGCCAGCGGGGGGCTAGCGGGGAGGAGCTCCTACAATGAGCAGTTCTTC.